The 8 T cell receptor beta chains listed next were all sequenced from one sample in a study of blood T cell repertoires in COVID-19. Data came from immunoSEQ multiplex PCR; TCRdb stores just in-frame clones and leaves some out. Of some 520,000 clones listed, 89% were seen once; the top ten hold around 0.9%. Material: peripheral blood. The receptors were gathered from a man younger than 30 with COVID-19, enrolled during active disease.

CDR3 amino acids: CASSLKDRGGNEQFF. In DNA form, the CDR3 reads TGTGCCAGCAGCCTAAAGGACAGGGGAGGAAATGAGCAGTTCTTC. The chain is built from TRBV21-1 and TRBJ2-1; no DNA check was done on the table's D call, TRBD1. TRBV21-1 corresponds to a pseudogene. There are 15 residues in the CDR3.

Here the CDR3 DNA reads TGTGCCAGCAGTTTAACTATGGGGAGCGGAGAGACCCAGTACTTC. Translating it yields CASSLTMGSGETQYF. The J gene is TRBJ2-5, the V gene TRBV27; tentatively, D is TRBD2 (5 bases). CDR1 and CDR2 (germline): MNHEY, SMNVEV (reference sequence). The V gene lost 2 bases and the J gene lost 4 bases, with 14 bases spanning the gap. This CDR3 spans 15 amino acids.

This sequence joins TRBV7-2 and TRBJ2-1; 10 bases are shared with TRBD2. The CDR3 sequence is 14 residues long. After removal of 8 bases from V and 8 bases from J, the junction contained 9 bases not matched to a gene. Germline CDR1 SGHTA, CDR2 FQGNSA. As DNA, the CDR3 is TGTGCCAGCCTTAGGGAGCGGGGGGGGTATGAGCAGTTCTTC. Protein sequence: CASLRERGGYEQFF.

The chain joins TRBV6-1 to TRBJ1-2; 9 nucleotides align to TRBD1. CDR3 length: 15 amino acids. The V gene end was trimmed by 2 bases and the J gene end by 7 bases; junction bases not matched to a gene: 8. The germline V gene has CDR1 MNHNS and CDR2 SASEGT. The CDR3 nucleotides are TGTGCCAGCAGTGAAAATCGAGGGACAGGGTTTGGCTACACCTTC. Its translation is CASSENRGTGFGYTF.

This clone was detected only once. The chain combines TRBV12-5 with TRBJ2-1, with 12 positions matching TRBD2. CDR1 and CDR2 from the germline V gene are LGHNT and FRNRAP. The V segment lost 3 bases and the J segment 3 bases; nucleotides outside the gene matches: 9. The CDR3 is 18 amino acids. The CDR3 sequence: CASGLVLAGGTGYNEQFF. CDR3 in DNA: TGTGCTAGTGGTTTAGTACTAGCGGGGGGCACAGGCTACAATGAGCAGTTCTTC.

The genes are TRBV29-1 and TRBJ1-1; 7 bases map to TRBD1. This CDR3 comprises 11 residues. Trimming removed 7 bases from V and 7 bases from J; junction bases left unmatched: 6. CDR1 is SQVTM, CDR2 ANQGSEA, per germline. CDR3 protein: CSASGGNEAFF. In nucleotides, the CDR3 is TGCAGCGCCTCAGGGGGTAATGAAGCTTTCTTT.

The chain links TRBV12-5 to TRBJ2-5, with 7 bases fitting TRBD1. The CDR3 sequence is 15 residues long. The germline CDR1 and CDR2 sequences are LGHNT and FRNRAP. The J segment lost 6 bases and the V segment lost 6 bases, leaving 13 bases of the junction unmatched. The CDR3 protein is CASGPTGVDIQTQYF. CDR3 nucleotide sequence: TGTGCTAGTGGCCCCACAGGGGTCGATATACAGACCCAGTACTTC.

The chain employs TRBV6-7 and TRBJ2-1; 9 bases are shared with TRBD1. TRBV6-7 qualifies as an ORF whose function is uncertain. The CDR3 sequence is 16 residues long. Trimming removed 4 bases from V and 5 bases from J; junction bases left unmatched: 9. The CDR3 sequence: CASSFFPGDRDNEQFF. CDR3 in DNA: TGTGCCAGCAGTTTTTTTCCTGGGGACAGGGACAATGAGCAGTTCTTC.